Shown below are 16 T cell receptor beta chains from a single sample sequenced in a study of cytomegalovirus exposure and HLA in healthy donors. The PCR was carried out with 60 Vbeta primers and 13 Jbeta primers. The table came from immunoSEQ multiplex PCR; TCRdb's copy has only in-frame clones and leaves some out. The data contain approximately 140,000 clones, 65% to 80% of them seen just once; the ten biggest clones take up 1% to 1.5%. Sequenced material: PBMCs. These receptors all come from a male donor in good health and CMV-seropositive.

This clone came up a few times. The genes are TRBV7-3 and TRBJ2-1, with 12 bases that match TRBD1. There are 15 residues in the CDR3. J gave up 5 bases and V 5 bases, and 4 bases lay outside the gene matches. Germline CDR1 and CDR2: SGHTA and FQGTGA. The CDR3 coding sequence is TGTGCCAGCAGCCAGGGACAGGGGGCCCACAATGAGCAGTTCTTC. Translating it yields CASSQGQGAHNEQFF.

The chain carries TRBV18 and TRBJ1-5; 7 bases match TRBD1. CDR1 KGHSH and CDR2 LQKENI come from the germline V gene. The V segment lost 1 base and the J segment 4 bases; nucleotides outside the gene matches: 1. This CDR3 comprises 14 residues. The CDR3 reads CASSPRTGNQPQHF. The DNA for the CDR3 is TGTGCCAGCTCACCACGGACAGGAAATCAGCCCCAGCATTTT.

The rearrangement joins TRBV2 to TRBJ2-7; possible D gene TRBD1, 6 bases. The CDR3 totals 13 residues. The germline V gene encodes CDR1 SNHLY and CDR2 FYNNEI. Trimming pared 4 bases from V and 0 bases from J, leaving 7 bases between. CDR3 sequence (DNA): TGTGCCAGCAGTGGGACAGTCTCCTACGAGCAGTACTTC. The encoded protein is CASSGTVSYEQYF.

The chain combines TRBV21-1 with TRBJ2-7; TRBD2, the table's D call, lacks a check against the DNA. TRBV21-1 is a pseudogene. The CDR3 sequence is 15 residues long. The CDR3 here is CASSKGAGDTYEQYF. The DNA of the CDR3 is TGTGCCAGCAGCAAAGGAGCGGGGGATACCTACGAGCAGTACTTC.

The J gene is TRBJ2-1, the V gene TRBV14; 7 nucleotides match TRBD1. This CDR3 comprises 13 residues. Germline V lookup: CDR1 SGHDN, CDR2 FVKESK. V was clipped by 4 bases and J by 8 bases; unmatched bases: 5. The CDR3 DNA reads TGTGCCAGCAGCCCTAACGACAGGGATGAGCAGTTCTTC. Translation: CASSPNDRDEQFF. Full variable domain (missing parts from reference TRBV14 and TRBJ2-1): EAGVTQFPSHSVIEKGQTVTLRCDPISGHDNLYWYRRVMGKEIKFLLHFVKESKQDESGMPNNRFLAERTGGTYSTLKVQPAELEDSGVYFCASSPNDRDEQFFGPGTRLTVL.

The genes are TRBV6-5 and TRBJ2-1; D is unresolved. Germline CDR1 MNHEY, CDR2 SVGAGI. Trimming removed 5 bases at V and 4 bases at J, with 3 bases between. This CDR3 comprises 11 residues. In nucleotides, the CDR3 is TGTGCCAGCAGTCTTTACAATGAGCAGTTCTTC. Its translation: CASSLYNEQFF.

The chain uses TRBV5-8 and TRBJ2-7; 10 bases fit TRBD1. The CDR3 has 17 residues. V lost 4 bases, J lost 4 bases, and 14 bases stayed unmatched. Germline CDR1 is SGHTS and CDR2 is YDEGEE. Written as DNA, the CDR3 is TGTGCCAGCAGCGTGCTTTTCCGGGACAGGGGTTTGTACGAGCAGTACTTC. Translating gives CASSVLFRDRGLYEQYF.

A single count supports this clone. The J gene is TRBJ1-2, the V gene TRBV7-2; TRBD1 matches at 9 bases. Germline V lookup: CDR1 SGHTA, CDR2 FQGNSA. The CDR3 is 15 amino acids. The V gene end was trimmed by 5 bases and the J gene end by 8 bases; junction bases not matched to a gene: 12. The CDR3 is CASSTTRDRAWGYTF. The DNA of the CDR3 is TGTGCCAGCAGCACCACCCGGGACAGGGCGTGGGGCTACACCTTC. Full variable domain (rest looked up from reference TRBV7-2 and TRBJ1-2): GAGVSQSPSNKVTEKGKDVELRCDPISGHTALYWYRQSLGQGLEFLIYFQGNSAPDKSGLPSDRFSAERTGGSVSTLTIQRTQQEDSAVYLCASSTTRDRAWGYTFGSGTRLTVV.

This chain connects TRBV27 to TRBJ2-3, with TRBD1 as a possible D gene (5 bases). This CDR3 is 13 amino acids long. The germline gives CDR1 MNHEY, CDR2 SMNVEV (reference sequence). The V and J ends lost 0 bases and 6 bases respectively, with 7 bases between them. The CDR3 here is CASSLSPGDTQYF. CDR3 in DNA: TGTGCCAGCAGTTTATCCCCAGGGGATACGCAGTATTTT.

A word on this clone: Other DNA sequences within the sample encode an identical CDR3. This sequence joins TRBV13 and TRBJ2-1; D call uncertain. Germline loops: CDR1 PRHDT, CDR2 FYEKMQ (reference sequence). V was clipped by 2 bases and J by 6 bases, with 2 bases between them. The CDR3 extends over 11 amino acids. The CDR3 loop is CASSLRNEQFF. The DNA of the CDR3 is TGTGCCAGCAGCTTACGCAATGAGCAGTTCTTC. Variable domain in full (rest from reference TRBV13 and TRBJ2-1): AAGVIQSPRHLIKEKRETATLKCYPIPRHDTVYWYQQGPGQDPQFLISFYEKMQSDKGSIPDRFSAQQFSDYHSELNMSSLELGDSALYFCASSLRNEQFFGPGTRLTVL.

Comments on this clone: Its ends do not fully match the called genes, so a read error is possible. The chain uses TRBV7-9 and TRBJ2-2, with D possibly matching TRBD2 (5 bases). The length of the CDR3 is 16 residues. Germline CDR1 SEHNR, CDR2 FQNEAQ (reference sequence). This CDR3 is CSSSLAPSQNTGELFF. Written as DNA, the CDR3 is TGTTCCAGCAGCTTAGCTCCTAGCCAGAACACCGGGGAGCTGTTTTTT.

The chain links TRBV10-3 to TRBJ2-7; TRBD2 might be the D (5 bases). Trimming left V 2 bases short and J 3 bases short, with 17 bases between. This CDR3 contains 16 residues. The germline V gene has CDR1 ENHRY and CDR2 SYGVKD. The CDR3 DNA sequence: TGTGCCATCAGTGAGCCTCAGGCATACACTAGCTACGAGCAGTACTTC. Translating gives CAISEPQAYTSYEQYF.

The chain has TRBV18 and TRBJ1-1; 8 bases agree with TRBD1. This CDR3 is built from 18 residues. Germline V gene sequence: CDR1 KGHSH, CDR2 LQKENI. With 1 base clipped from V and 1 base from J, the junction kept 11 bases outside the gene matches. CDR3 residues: CASSPRQGAFSRNTEAFF. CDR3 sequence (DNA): TGTGCCAGCTCACCACGTCAGGGGGCCTTCTCTCGGAACACTGAAGCTTTCTTT.

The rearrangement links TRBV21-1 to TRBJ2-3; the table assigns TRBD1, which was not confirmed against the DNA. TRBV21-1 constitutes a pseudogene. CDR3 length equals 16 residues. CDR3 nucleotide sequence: TGTGCCAGCATCCCACCTCCGGGACACTACACAGATACGCAGTATTTT. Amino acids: CASIPPPGHYTDTQYF.

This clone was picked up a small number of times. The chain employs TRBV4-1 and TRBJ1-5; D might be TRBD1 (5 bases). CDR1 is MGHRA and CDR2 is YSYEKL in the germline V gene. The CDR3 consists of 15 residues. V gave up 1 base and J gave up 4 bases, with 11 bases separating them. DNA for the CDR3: TGCGCCAGCAGCCAAGGCCCCGCAGGGAATCAGCCCCAGCATTTT. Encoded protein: CASSQGPAGNQPQHF.

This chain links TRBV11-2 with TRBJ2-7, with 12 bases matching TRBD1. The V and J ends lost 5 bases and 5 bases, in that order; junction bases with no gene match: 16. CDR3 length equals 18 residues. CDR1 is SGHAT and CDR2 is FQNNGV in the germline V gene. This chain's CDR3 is CASSLTGQGASSRHEQYF. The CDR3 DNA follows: TGTGCCAGCAGCCTTACGGGACAGGGGGCCTCCTCCCGCCACGAGCAGTACTTC.